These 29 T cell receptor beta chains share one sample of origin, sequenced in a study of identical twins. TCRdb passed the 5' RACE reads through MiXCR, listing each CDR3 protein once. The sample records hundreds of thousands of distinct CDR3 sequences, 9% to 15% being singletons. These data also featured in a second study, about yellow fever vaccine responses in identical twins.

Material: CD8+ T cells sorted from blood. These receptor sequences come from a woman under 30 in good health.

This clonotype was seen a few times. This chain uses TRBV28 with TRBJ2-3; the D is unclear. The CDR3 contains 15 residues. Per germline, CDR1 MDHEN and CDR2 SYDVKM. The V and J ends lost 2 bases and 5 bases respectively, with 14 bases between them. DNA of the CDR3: TGTGCCAGCAGTTTAACGGACCACACTCGAGATACGCAGTATTTT. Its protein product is CASSLTDHTRDTQYF.

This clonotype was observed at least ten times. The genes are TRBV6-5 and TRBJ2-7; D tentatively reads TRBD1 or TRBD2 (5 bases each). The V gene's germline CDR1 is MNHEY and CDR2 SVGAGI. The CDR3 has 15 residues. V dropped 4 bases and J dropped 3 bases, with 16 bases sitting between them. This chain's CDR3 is CASSSPGTVYYEQYF. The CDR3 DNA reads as TGTGCCAGCAGTTCCCCCGGGACCGTCTACTACGAGCAGTACTTC.

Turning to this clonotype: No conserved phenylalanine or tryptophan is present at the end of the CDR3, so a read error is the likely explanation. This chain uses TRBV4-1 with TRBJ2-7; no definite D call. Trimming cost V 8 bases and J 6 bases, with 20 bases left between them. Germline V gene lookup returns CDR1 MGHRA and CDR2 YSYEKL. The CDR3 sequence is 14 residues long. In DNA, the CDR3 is TGCGCCAGCGGGGTACCGGGTTCCGGCCGCGAGCAGTACTAC. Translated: CASGVPGSGREQYY.

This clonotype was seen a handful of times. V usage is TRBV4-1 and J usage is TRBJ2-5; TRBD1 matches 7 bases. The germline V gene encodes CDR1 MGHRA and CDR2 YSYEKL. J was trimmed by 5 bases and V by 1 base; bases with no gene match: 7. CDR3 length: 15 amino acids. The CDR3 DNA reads TGCGCCAGCAGCCAAGGACAGGGCCCAGTGGAGACCCAGTACTTC. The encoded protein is CASSQGQGPVETQYF.

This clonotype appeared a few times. The CDR3 DNA is TGTGCCAGCAAAAGCTCTGGAAAACTGTTTTTT. Translating it yields CASKSSGKLFF. This chain uses TRBV6-5 with TRBJ1-4; D is ambiguous. V gave up 7 bases and J gave up 10 bases, with 10 bases separating them. Looked up from germline, CDR1 is MNHEY and CDR2 is SVGAGI. CDR3 size: 11 residues.

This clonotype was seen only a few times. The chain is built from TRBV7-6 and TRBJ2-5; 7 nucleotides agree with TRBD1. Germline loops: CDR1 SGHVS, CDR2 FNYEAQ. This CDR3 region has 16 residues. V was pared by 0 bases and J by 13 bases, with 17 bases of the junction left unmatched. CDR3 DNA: TGTGCCAGCAGCTTAGCCCCTCTCCTCAGGGGGACACCGGTGTACTTC. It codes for CASSLAPLLRGTPVYF.

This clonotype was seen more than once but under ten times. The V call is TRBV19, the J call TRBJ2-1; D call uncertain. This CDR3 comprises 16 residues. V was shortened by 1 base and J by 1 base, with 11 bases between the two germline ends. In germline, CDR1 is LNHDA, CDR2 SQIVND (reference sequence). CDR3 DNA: TGTGCCAGTAGTATAGGGCCCTACGGTTCCTACAATGAGCAGTTCTTC. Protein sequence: CASSIGPYGSYNEQFF.

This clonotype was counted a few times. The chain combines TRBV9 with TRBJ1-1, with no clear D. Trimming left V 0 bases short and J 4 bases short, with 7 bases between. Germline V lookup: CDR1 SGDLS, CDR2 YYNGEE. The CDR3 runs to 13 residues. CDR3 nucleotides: TGTGCCAGCAGCGTAGGGGGTTTCACTGAAGCTTTCTTT. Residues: CASSVGGFTEAFF. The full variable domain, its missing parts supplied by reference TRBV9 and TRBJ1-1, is DSGVTQTPKHLITATGQRVTLRCSPRSGDLSVYWYQQSLDQGLQFLIQYYNGEERAKGNILERFSAQQFPDLHSELNLSSLELGDSALYFCASSVGGFTEAFFGQGTRLTVV.

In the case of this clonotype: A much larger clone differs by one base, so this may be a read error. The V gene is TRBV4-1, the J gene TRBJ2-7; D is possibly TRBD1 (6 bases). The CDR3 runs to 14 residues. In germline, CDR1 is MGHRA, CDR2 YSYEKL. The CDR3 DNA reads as TGCGCCAACAGCCAAGACCAGGGGAGCGACGAGCAGTACTTC. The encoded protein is CANSQDQGSDEQYF.

Here the CDR3 reads CSARGDRNTEAFF. CDR3 nucleotides: TGCAGTGCTAGAGGGGACAGGAACACTGAAGCTTTCTTT. J is TRBJ1-1 and V is TRBV20-1, with 7 nucleotides matching TRBD1. In germline, CDR1 is DFQATT, CDR2 SNEGSKA (reference sequence). The CDR3 covers 13 residues. The V gene end was trimmed by 1 base and the J gene end by 1 base; junction bases not matched to a gene: 0.

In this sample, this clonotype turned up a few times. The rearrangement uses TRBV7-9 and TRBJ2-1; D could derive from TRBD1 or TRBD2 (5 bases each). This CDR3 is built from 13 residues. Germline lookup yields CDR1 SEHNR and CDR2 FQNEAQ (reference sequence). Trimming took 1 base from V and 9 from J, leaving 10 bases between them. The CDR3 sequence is CASSLGPGSEQFF. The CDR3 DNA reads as TGTGCCAGCAGCTTAGGACCAGGGAGTGAGCAGTTCTTC.

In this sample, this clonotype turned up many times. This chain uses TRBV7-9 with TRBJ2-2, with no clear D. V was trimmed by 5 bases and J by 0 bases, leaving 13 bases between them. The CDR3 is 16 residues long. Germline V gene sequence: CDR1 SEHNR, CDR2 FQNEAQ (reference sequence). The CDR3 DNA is TGTGCCAGCAGCGATGTAGTACGGGCGAACACCGGGGAGCTGTTTTTT. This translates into CASSDVVRANTGELFF.

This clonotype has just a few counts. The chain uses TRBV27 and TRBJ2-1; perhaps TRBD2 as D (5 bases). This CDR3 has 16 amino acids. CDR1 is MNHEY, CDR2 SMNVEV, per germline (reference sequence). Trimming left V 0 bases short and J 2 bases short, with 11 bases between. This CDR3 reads CASSLSAGEAYNEQFF. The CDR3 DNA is TGTGCCAGCAGTTTATCCGCGGGTGAAGCCTACAATGAGCAGTTCTTC.

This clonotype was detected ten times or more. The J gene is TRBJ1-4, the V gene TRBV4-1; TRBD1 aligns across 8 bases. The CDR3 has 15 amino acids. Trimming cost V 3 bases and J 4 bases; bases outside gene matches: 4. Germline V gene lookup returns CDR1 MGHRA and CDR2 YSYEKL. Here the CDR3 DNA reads TGCGCCAGCAGCCAGAGACAGGGGCTTAATGAAAAACTGTTTTTT. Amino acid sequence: CASSQRQGLNEKLFF.

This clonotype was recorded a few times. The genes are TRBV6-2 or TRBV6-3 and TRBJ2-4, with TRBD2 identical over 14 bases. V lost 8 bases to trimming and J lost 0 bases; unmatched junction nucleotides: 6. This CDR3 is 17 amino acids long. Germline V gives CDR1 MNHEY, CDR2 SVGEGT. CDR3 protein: CASRTSGGTLAKNIQYF. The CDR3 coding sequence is TGTGCCAGCCGGACTAGCGGGGGGACCCTAGCCAAAAACATTCAGTACTTC.

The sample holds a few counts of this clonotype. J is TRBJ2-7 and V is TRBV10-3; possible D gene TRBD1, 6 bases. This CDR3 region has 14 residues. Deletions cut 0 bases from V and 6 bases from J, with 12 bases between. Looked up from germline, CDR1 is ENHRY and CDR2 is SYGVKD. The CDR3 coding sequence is TGTGCCATCAGTGAGTCGTACAGGGATGGCGAGCAGTACGTC. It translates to CAISESYRDGEQYV.

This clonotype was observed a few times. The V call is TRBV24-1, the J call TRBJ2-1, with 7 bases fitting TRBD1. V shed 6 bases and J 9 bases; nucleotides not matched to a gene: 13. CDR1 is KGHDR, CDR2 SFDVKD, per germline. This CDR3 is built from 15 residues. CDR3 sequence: CATSPNYKGAGEQFF. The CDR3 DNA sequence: TGTGCCACCAGTCCTAACTACAAGGGGGCAGGTGAGCAGTTCTTC.

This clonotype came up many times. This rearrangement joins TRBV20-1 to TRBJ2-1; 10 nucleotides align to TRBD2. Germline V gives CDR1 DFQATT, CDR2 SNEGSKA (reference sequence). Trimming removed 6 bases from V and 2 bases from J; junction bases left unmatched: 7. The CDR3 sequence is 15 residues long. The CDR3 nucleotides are TGCAGTGCAACCCTAGCGGGAGCCGCCTACAATGAGCAGTTCTTC. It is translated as CSATLAGAAYNEQFF.

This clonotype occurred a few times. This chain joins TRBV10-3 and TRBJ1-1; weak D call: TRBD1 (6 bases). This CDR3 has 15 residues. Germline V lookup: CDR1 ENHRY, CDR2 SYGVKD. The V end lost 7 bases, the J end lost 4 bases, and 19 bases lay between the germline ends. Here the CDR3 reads CAITRAGATRTEAFF. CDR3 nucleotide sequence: TGTGCCATCACTCGTGCGGGGGCAACCCGCACTGAAGCTTTCTTT.

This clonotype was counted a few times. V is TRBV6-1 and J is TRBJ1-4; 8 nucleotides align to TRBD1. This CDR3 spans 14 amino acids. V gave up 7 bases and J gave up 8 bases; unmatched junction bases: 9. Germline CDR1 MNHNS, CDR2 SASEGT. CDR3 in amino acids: CASTLAGGLEKLFF. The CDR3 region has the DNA TGTGCCAGCACCCTGGCAGGGGGCTTGGAAAAACTGTTTTTT.

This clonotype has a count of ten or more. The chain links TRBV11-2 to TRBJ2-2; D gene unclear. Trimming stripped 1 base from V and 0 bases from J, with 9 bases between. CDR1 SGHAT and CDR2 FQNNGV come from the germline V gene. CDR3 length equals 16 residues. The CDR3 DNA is TGTGCCAGCAGCTTAGGGGTGACGGCGAACACCGGGGAGCTGTTTTTT. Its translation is CASSLGVTANTGELFF. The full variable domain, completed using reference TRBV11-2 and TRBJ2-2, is EAGVAQSPRYKIIEKRQSVAFWCNPISGHATLYWYQQILGQGPKLLIQFQNNGVVDDSQLPKDRFSAERLKGVDSTLKIQPAKLEDSAVYLCASSLGVTANTGELFFGEGSRLTVL.

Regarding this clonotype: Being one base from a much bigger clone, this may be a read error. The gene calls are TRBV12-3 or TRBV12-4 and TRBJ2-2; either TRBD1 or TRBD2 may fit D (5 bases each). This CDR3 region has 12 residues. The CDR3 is CASRPGPGELLF. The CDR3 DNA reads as TGTGCCAGCAGGCCAGGGCCCGGGGAGCTGTTGTTT.

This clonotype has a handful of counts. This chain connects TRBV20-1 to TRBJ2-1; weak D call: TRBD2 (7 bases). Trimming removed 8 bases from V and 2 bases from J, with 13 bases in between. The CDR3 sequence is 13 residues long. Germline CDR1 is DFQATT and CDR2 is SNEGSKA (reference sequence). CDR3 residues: CSCTGGPYNEQFF. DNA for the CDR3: TGCAGTTGCACGGGGGGCCCCTACAATGAGCAGTTCTTC.

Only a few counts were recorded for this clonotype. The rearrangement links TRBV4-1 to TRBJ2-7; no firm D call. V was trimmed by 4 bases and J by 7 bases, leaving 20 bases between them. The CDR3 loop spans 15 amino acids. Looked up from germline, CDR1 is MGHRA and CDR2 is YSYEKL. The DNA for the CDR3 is TGCGCCAGCAGCCCTCCCCGGGCGGAAGCTGGTGAGCAGTACTTC. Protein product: CASSPPRAEAGEQYF.

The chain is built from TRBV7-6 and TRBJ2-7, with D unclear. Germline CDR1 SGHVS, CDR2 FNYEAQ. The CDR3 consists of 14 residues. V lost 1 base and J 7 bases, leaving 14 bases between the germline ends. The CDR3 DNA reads TGTGCCAGCAGCTTAGAAGGCTATAGGCGAGAGCAGTACTTC. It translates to CASSLEGYRREQYF.

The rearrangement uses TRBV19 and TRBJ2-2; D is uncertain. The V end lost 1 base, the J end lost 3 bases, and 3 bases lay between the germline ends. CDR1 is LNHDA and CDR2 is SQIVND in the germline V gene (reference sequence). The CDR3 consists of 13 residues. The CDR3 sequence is CASSIVYTGELFF. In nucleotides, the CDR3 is TGTGCCAGTAGTATAGTTTACACCGGGGAGCTGTTTTTT.

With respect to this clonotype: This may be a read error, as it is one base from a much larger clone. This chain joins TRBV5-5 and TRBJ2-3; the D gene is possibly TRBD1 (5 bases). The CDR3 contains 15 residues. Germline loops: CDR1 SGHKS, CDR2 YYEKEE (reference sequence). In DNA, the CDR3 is TGTGCCAGCAGCTTTCTAGACAGACACACAGATACGCGGTATTTT. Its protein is CASSFLDRHTDTRYF.

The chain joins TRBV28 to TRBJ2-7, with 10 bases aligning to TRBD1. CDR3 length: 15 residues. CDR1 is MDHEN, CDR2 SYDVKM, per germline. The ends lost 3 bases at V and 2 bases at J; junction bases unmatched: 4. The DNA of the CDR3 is TGTGCCAGCAGTTTTAGTGACAGGGGGCCCTACGAGCAGTACGTC. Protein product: CASSFSDRGPYEQYV.

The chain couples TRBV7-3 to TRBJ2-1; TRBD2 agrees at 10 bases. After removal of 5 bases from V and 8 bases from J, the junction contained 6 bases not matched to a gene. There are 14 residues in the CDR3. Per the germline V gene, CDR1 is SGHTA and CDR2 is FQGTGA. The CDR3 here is CASSMGLARDEQFF. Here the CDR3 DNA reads TGTGCCAGCAGCATGGGACTAGCGAGAGATGAGCAGTTCTTC.